The clone carrying this T cell receptor beta chain was recorded once. This record comes from a study of preoperative IRX-2 immunotherapy in early breast cancer. Regarding treatment: preoperative locoregional IRX-2 cytokine immunotherapy. Preoperative locoregional IRX-2 cytokine immunotherapy was tested in the phase Ib source study. Some clones are missing from TCRdb's copy, which holds only in-frame ones; the method was immunoSEQ multiplex PCR. The sample lists more than 20,000 clones, approximately 80% occurring once. The CDR3 loop spans 16 amino acids. V shed 4 bases and J 3 bases; nucleotides not matched to a gene: 5. Per germline, CDR1 KGHSH and CDR2 LQKENI.

The sequencing here drew on lymph node tissue, taken after IRX-2 immunotherapy. The chain has TRBV18 and TRBJ2-1; 11 nucleotides align to TRBD1. The sequence was obtained from a human donor with breast cancer. DNA for the CDR3: TGTGCCAGCTCACGTTCCGGGACAGGGGGCTACAATGAGCAGTTCTTC. It yields the protein CASSRSGTGGYNEQFF.